Listed below are T cell receptor beta chains from one sample, sequenced in a study of blood T cell repertoires in COVID-19. Produced via immunoSEQ multiplex PCR; TCRdb's table is partial and in-frame only. The sample holds approximately 190,000 clones, approximately 84% seen once. The sequenced sample was peripheral blood. The receptor source for this set is a human donor with acute or convalescent COVID-19. The donor label of this sample is uncertain. CDR3s include the opening cysteine and the closing phenylalanine or tryptophan. The order of the fields is CDR3 DNA, CDR3 protein, D gene, clone size, J gene, V gene. A D gene is named only where the DNA matches it firmly. Size is stated for part of the rows, as once, few or many counts, or as a class when the clone is expanded.

CDR3 DNA: TGCAGCGTTGAAGGACAGTACACAGATACGCAGTATTTT
CDR3 protein: CSVEGQYTDTQYF
D gene: .
clone size: many
J gene: TRBJ2-3
V gene: TRBV29-1

CDR3 DNA: TGTGCCACCGGGGAACGACTAGCGGGAAAGGATGAGCAGTTCTTC
CDR3 protein: CATGERLAGKDEQFF
D gene: TRBD2
clone size: .
J gene: TRBJ2-1
V gene: TRBV24-1

CDR3 DNA: TGCGCCAGCAGTGAGAGGACAGGAAGGAAAGAGACCCAGTACTTC
CDR3 protein: CASSERTGRKETQYF
D gene: TRBD1
clone size: .
J gene: TRBJ2-5
V gene: TRBV10-2

CDR3 DNA: TGTGCCAGCAGCCTTATCGGGGGGCTGTGGTACGAGCAGTACTTC
CDR3 protein: CASSLIGGLWYEQYF
D gene: .
clone size: .
J gene: TRBJ2-7
V gene: TRBV21-1

CDR3 DNA: TGTGCCAGCAGCTTAGATAATAACAGGGGGAATGAGCAGTTCTTC
CDR3 protein: CASSLDNNRGNEQFF
D gene: TRBD1
clone size: .
J gene: TRBJ2-1
V gene: TRBV11-2

CDR3 DNA: TGTGCCAGCTCCAACGGGGGGATTGAAGCTTTCTTT
CDR3 protein: CASSNGGIEAFF
D gene: .
clone size: once
J gene: TRBJ1-1
V gene: TRBV28

CDR3 DNA: TGTGCCAGCAGTCCCCCTTCAAGACAGGGTCACTCTTCATACTTC
CDR3 protein: CASSPPSRQGHSSYF
D gene: TRBD1
clone size: .
J gene: TRBJ2-7
V gene: TRBV28

CDR3 DNA: TGTGCCAGCAAAGCCAGGGCTGCAACTAATGAAAAACTGTTTTTT
CDR3 protein: CASKARAATNEKLFF
D gene: .
clone size: .
J gene: TRBJ1-4
V gene: TRBV27

CDR3 DNA: TGTGCCAGCAGCTTGGACCCAAAAAGCCCCTACGAGCAGTACTTC
CDR3 protein: CASSLDPKSPYEQYF
D gene: .
clone size: few
J gene: TRBJ2-7
V gene: TRBV5-4

CDR3 DNA: TGTGCCAGCAGTTACCAAGCGGGCGGGATAACTTTCTTT
CDR3 protein: CASSYQAGGITFF
D gene: .
clone size: .
J gene: TRBJ1-1
V gene: TRBV6-5

CDR3 DNA: TGTGCCAGCAGCAGGACTAGCGGGGGTAGCACAGATACGCAGTATTTT
CDR3 protein: CASSRTSGGSTDTQYF
D gene: TRBD2
clone size: .
J gene: TRBJ2-3
V gene: TRBV14

CDR3 DNA: TGTGCCAGCAGTCCCCCCGGGACTAGCGGCACTGCGAACACCGGGGAGCTGTTTTTT
CDR3 protein: CASSPPGTSGTANTGELFF
D gene: TRBD2
clone size: .
J gene: TRBJ2-2
V gene: TRBV27

CDR3 DNA: TGTGCCAGTCGGGGGGACTTTTACACTGAAGCTTTCTTT
CDR3 protein: CASRGDFYTEAFF
D gene: .
clone size: .
J gene: TRBJ1-1
V gene: TRBV19

CDR3 DNA: TGTGCCAGCAGCTCGGGACTAGCGGGGCGCGAGCAGTACTTC
CDR3 protein: CASSSGLAGREQYF
D gene: TRBD2
clone size: once
J gene: TRBJ2-7
V gene: TRBV11-2

CDR3 DNA: TGTGCCAGTAGTATAGGGGCAGGGGGAACAGATACGCAGTATTTT
CDR3 protein: CASSIGAGGTDTQYF
D gene: TRBD1
clone size: few
J gene: TRBJ2-3
V gene: TRBV19

CDR3 DNA: TGTGCCAGTAGGATCTCGGACAGGGAGCAGGATCAGCCCCAGCATTTT
CDR3 protein: CASRISDREQDQPQHF
D gene: TRBD1
clone size: once
J gene: TRBJ1-5
V gene: TRBV19

CDR3 DNA: TGTGCCAGCAGTGAGCCCCCGGGACTGACGGCTTCACCCCTCCACTTT
CDR3 protein: CASSEPPGLTASPLHF
D gene: .
clone size: .
J gene: TRBJ1-6
V gene: TRBV6-1

CDR3 DNA: TGTGCCAGCTCACCTCCTCCCTCAACAGGGGGGGACACCGGGGAGCTGTTTTTT
CDR3 protein: CASSPPPSTGGDTGELFF
D gene: .
clone size: .
J gene: TRBJ2-2
V gene: TRBV18

CDR3 DNA: TGTGCCAGCAGCGAGGGACAGGGTTATGGCTACACCTTC
CDR3 protein: CASSEGQGYGYTF
D gene: TRBD1
clone size: .
J gene: TRBJ1-2
V gene: TRBV5-6

CDR3 DNA: TGCGCCAGCAGCATTTGGGGGGGAGACAATGAGCAGTTCTTC
CDR3 protein: CASSIWGGDNEQFF
D gene: TRBD2
clone size: .
J gene: TRBJ2-1
V gene: TRBV5-1

CDR3 DNA: TGTGCCAGCAGTCCACGCGGACAGGGGGCTTACACTGAAGCTTTCTTT
CDR3 protein: CASSPRGQGAYTEAFF
D gene: TRBD1
clone size: few
J gene: TRBJ1-1
V gene: TRBV6-6

CDR3 DNA: TGTGCCAGCAGCTCCCCCACCGACGGGACTAGCGGGAAAAATGAGCAGTTCTTC
CDR3 protein: CASSSPTDGTSGKNEQFF
D gene: TRBD2
clone size: once
J gene: TRBJ2-1
V gene: TRBV7-2

CDR3 DNA: TGTGCCAGCAGTTCTGGCATTGGACTAGCGGGAGGTCGCGAGCAGTTCTTC
CDR3 protein: CASSSGIGLAGGREQFF
D gene: TRBD2
clone size: .
J gene: TRBJ2-1
V gene: TRBV5-4

CDR3 DNA: TGTGCCAGCAGCCATCTAGCGGGAATAGGCAATGAGCAGTTCTTC
CDR3 protein: CASSHLAGIGNEQFF
D gene: TRBD2
clone size: .
J gene: TRBJ2-1
V gene: TRBV3-1/TRBV3-2

CDR3 DNA: TGCGCCAGCAGCTTCGACAGCAACTATGGCTACACCTTC
CDR3 protein: CASSFDSNYGYTF
D gene: .
clone size: .
J gene: TRBJ1-2
V gene: TRBV5-1

CDR3 DNA: TGTGCCAGCAGGGACTACTCCTACGAGCAGTACTTC
CDR3 protein: CASRDYSYEQYF
D gene: .
clone size: many
J gene: TRBJ2-7
V gene: TRBV28

CDR3 DNA: TGTGCCAGCAGACCACCCCCGGGACAGGGGTTGGTTCAGTACTTC
CDR3 protein: CASRPPPGQGLVQYF
D gene: TRBD1
clone size: .
J gene: TRBJ2-4
V gene: TRBV6-5

CDR3 DNA: TGTGCCAGCAGTGGACAGGGGGCCGGGGCCAACGTCCTGACTTTC
CDR3 protein: CASSGQGAGANVLTF
D gene: TRBD1
clone size: .
J gene: TRBJ2-6
V gene: TRBV6-2/TRBV6-3

CDR3 DNA: TGCGCCAGCCAACGATCGCCCCGGGACAGGAGAGACTACGAGCAGTACTTC
CDR3 protein: CASQRSPRDRRDYEQYF
D gene: TRBD1
clone size: .
J gene: TRBJ2-7
V gene: TRBV23-1

CDR3 DNA: TGTGCCAGCAGCTTCGCCGCTAGCGGATCCTACAATGAGCAGTTCTTC
CDR3 protein: CASSFAASGSYNEQFF
D gene: TRBD2
clone size: .
J gene: TRBJ2-1
V gene: TRBV7-2

CDR3 DNA: TGTGCCAGAAGCTTTACAGGAAACAATGAGCAGTTCTTC
CDR3 protein: CARSFTGNNEQFF
D gene: .
clone size: .
J gene: TRBJ2-1
V gene: TRBV5-3

CDR3 DNA: TGTGCCAGCAGTTATTTTGACAGGGCCGAAGACGTCCTGACTTTC
CDR3 protein: CASSYFDRAEDVLTF
D gene: TRBD1
clone size: .
J gene: TRBJ2-6
V gene: TRBV28

CDR3 DNA: TGCGCCAGCAGCCGGACTAGCACAGATACGCAGTATTTT
CDR3 protein: CASSRTSTDTQYF
D gene: .
clone size: .
J gene: TRBJ2-3
V gene: TRBV5-1

CDR3 DNA: TGTGCCAGCAGCCGTCTACCGGGACTAGCGGGAGAGACGAGCTCCTACAATGAGCAGTTCTTC
CDR3 protein: CASSRLPGLAGETSSYNEQFF
D gene: TRBD2
clone size: .
J gene: TRBJ2-1
V gene: TRBV6-6

CDR3 DNA: TGCGCCAGCAGTCAATCCGGGGGGGCCACTGAAGCTTTCTTT
CDR3 protein: CASSQSGGATEAFF
D gene: .
clone size: .
J gene: TRBJ1-1
V gene: TRBV23-1

CDR3 DNA: TGTGCCAGCAGCCGGATGGGTAGCGGAGCACCCTACGAGCAGTACTTC
CDR3 protein: CASSRMGSGAPYEQYF
D gene: .
clone size: .
J gene: TRBJ2-7
V gene: TRBV5-6

CDR3 DNA: TGTGCCAGCAGCCAATTGGGATCAGGGCCGAGGAGTCGGGAGCAGTACTTC
CDR3 protein: CASSQLGSGPRSREQYF
D gene: .
clone size: .
J gene: TRBJ2-7
V gene: TRBV5-6

CDR3 DNA: TGTGCCAGCAGCTTTTTAGCGACTAGCACCTACGAGCAGTACTTC
CDR3 protein: CASSFLATSTYEQYF
D gene: TRBD2
clone size: .
J gene: TRBJ2-7
V gene: TRBV7-2

CDR3 DNA: TGTGCCACCAGTGATATACAGGGGGCTAAAGAGACCCAGTACTTC
CDR3 protein: CATSDIQGAKETQYF
D gene: TRBD1
clone size: .
J gene: TRBJ2-5
V gene: TRBV24-1

CDR3 DNA: TGTGCCAGCTCACCCACAGGGTTCCAGCCCCAGCATTTT
CDR3 protein: CASSPTGFQPQHF
D gene: .
clone size: .
J gene: TRBJ1-5
V gene: TRBV18

CDR3 DNA: TGCAGTCCAAAGGGGGACTATGGCTACACCTTC
CDR3 protein: CSPKGDYGYTF
D gene: .
clone size: .
J gene: TRBJ1-2
V gene: TRBV20-1

CDR3 DNA: TGTGCCAGCAGTTTAGAGGGCCAATTAACTTATGGCTACACCTTC
CDR3 protein: CASSLEGQLTYGYTF
D gene: .
clone size: .
J gene: TRBJ1-2
V gene: TRBV27

CDR3 DNA: TGTGCCAGCTCACCGGAGGGGGCGCGGACCGGGGAGCTGTTTTTT
CDR3 protein: CASSPEGARTGELFF
D gene: .
clone size: .
J gene: TRBJ2-2
V gene: TRBV18

CDR3 DNA: TGTGCCAGCTCACCTGCGACAGGGGAATCACCCCTCCACTTT
CDR3 protein: CASSPATGESPLHF
D gene: TRBD1
clone size: .
J gene: TRBJ1-6
V gene: TRBV18

CDR3 DNA: TGTGCCAGCAGCCAAGCGGTCAGGCTCGCCCGGAACACTGAAGCTTTCTTT
CDR3 protein: CASSQAVRLARNTEAFF
D gene: .
clone size: .
J gene: TRBJ1-1
V gene: TRBV3-1/TRBV3-2

CDR3 DNA: TGTGCCAGCAGAGCTGGACTAGCGGGAGAATACGATACGCAGTATTTT
CDR3 protein: CASRAGLAGEYDTQYF
D gene: TRBD2
clone size: .
J gene: TRBJ2-3
V gene: TRBV2

CDR3 DNA: TGTGCCATCAGTGAGGGGGACAGAACAACTAATGAAAAACTGTTTTTT
CDR3 protein: CAISEGDRTTNEKLFF
D gene: TRBD1
clone size: .
J gene: TRBJ1-4
V gene: TRBV10-3

CDR3 DNA: TGTGCCTGGAGTGTACTAGCGGGACGGGGAGATACGCAGTATTTT
CDR3 protein: CAWSVLAGRGDTQYF
D gene: TRBD2
clone size: .
J gene: TRBJ2-3
V gene: TRBV30

CDR3 DNA: TGTGCCAGCAGCGTGGCAGGGGCGAATCAGCCCCAGCATTTT
CDR3 protein: CASSVAGANQPQHF
D gene: .
clone size: .
J gene: TRBJ1-5
V gene: TRBV9

CDR3 DNA: TGTGCCAGTAGTAGGGGTCTTCGGGGAATGTTCGGTTCACCCCTCCACTTT
CDR3 protein: CASSRGLRGMFGSPLHF
D gene: .
clone size: .
J gene: TRBJ1-6
V gene: TRBV19

CDR3 DNA: TGCGCCAGCAGTCCGGACAGTGACTCACCCCTCCACTTT
CDR3 protein: CASSPDSDSPLHF
D gene: .
clone size: .
J gene: TRBJ1-6
V gene: TRBV5-1

CDR3 DNA: TGTGCCAGCATAAAGTCGGGAGGGCATGAGCAGTTCTTC
CDR3 protein: CASIKSGGHEQFF
D gene: TRBD2
clone size: .
J gene: TRBJ2-1
V gene: TRBV7-9

CDR3 DNA: TGTGCCAGCAGCTTAGGGGTGGACAGGGCTGAAGCTTTCTTT
CDR3 protein: CASSLGVDRAEAFF
D gene: TRBD1
clone size: .
J gene: TRBJ1-1
V gene: TRBV5-4

CDR3 DNA: TGCAGCGGAGGGACAGATACGCAGTATTTT
CDR3 protein: CSGGTDTQYF
D gene: .
clone size: .
J gene: TRBJ2-3
V gene: TRBV29-1